This T cell receptor beta chain was sequenced during a study of blood T cell repertoires in COVID-19. On the study more broadly: The United States, Italy and Spain were the sources of the acute and convalescent COVID-19 samples. T cells, B-cell-depleted T cells, or PBMCs provided the cDNA or gDNA that served as material.

In the authors' workflow: Estimated nucleated cell counts came from reference gene primer amplification. Sequenced by immunoSEQ multiplex PCR; TCRdb stores in-frame clones only, minus some. D and trimming come from the DNA, and the V and J calls and clone size come from that table. The sample shows roughly 16,000 clones, roughly 93% of them seen only once. The CDR3 has 14 residues. CDR1 is SGHNT and CDR2 is YYREEE in the germline V gene (reference sequence). The V end was cut by 5 bases, the J end by 10 bases, with 20 bases between. The material sequenced was peripheral blood. This chain connects TRBV5-4 to TRBJ2-3, with D possibly matching TRBD2 (5 bases). The clonotype comes from a human donor in a cohort sampled during active COVID-19. The CDR3 sequence is CASSVDSTRAPQYF. CDR3 sequence (DNA): TGTGCCAGCAGTGTGGACTCAACACGCGCTCCGCAGTATTTT.